Below are 25 T cell receptor beta chains sequenced from a single sample in a study of blood T cell repertoires in COVID-19. The method was immunoSEQ multiplex PCR; TCRdb's version includes in-frame clones alone and lacks a portion of them. In the table there are tens of thousands of clones, just under 85% of which are singletons. Source material: peripheral blood. These receptors originate from a man between 65 and 85 years old with acute or convalescent COVID-19.

This clone appeared a single time. This chain connects TRBV5-4 to TRBJ2-5; 12 bases are shared with TRBD2. The CDR3 runs to 16 residues. J was trimmed by 0 bases and V by 4 bases; bases with no gene match: 4. CDR1 and CDR2 from the germline V gene are SGHNT and YYREEE (reference sequence). For the CDR3, the DNA is TGTGCCAGCAGCCAGGGGACTAGCGGGTACCAAGAGACCCAGTACTTC. Encoded protein: CASSQGTSGYQETQYF.

The V and J genes are TRBV6-5 and TRBJ1-4, with 8 nucleotides matching TRBD1. Germline assignment: CDR1 MNHEY and CDR2 SVGAGI. The CDR3 extends over 14 amino acids. The V gene end was trimmed by 8 bases and the J gene end by 3 bases; junction bases not matched to a gene: 5. DNA of the CDR3: TGTGCCAGCTTTCGGACAGGGTCTAATGAAAAACTGTTTTTT. Translating it yields CASFRTGSNEKLFF.

The chain uses TRBV27 and TRBJ1-3, with D possibly TRBD1 on 5 matching bases. This CDR3 comprises 16 residues. V gave up 5 bases and J gave up 1 base, with 15 bases separating them. Looked up from germline, CDR1 is MNHEY and CDR2 is SMNVEV (reference sequence). CDR3 sequence: CASSPIPGSSGNTIYF. The CDR3 nucleotides are TGTGCCAGCAGTCCGATACCAGGGTCTTCTGGAAACACCATATATTTT.

The chain joins TRBV7-2 to TRBJ1-6; D not resolved. Trimming pared 3 bases from V and 9 bases from J, leaving 9 bases between. The CDR3 loop spans 13 amino acids. Germline lookup yields CDR1 SGHTA and CDR2 FQGNSA. The CDR3 DNA reads as TGTGCCAGCAGCTTCCAGGAAAGTTCACCCCTCCACTTT. This sequence encodes CASSFQESSPLHF.

This clone was detected a few times. The J gene is TRBJ2-1, the V gene TRBV6-5, with 7 bases that match TRBD2. The V gene's germline CDR1 is MNHEY and CDR2 SVGAGI. The length of the CDR3 is 15 residues. The V and J ends lost 5 bases and 4 bases, in that order; junction bases with no gene match: 8. The CDR3 sequence: CASSPRASGYNEQFF. The CDR3 DNA follows: TGTGCCAGCAGTCCCCGGGCTAGCGGTTACAATGAGCAGTTCTTC.

CDR3 coding DNA: TGTGCCAGCAGCTCGGGACAGGGGGTGACTGAGCAGTTCTTC. This translates into CASSSGQGVTEQFF. The chain carries TRBV7-3 and TRBJ2-1; 11 positions match TRBD1. Germline CDR1 is SGHTA and CDR2 is FQGTGA. Unmatched junction bases numbered 5, after V lost 4 bases and J lost 9 bases. There are 14 residues in the CDR3.

V is TRBV6-4 and J is TRBJ1-1, with D possibly being TRBD1 (5 bases). The CDR3 loop spans 14 amino acids. Trimming took 3 bases from V and 10 from J, leaving 18 bases between them. CDR1 is MRHNA and CDR2 is SNTAGT in the germline V gene. CDR3 residues: CASSEEFGGGRAFF. Here the CDR3 DNA reads TGTGCCAGCAGTGAGGAGTTCGGGGGGGGACGAGCTTTCTTT.

This chain links TRBV6-5 with TRBJ2-3, with 10 positions matching TRBD2. CDR1 and CDR2 from the germline V gene are MNHEY and SVGAGI. The CDR3 is 15 amino acids. V trimming: 5 bases; J trimming: 8 bases; junction bases outside the gene matches: 10. The CDR3 here is CASSPPSGGDGTQYF. Here the CDR3 DNA reads TGTGCCAGCAGTCCCCCCAGCGGGGGGGACGGTACGCAGTATTTT.

The chain joins TRBV5-1 to TRBJ2-3, with unresolved D. The germline gives CDR1 SGHRS, CDR2 YFSETQ. The V gene lost 0 bases and the J gene lost 5 bases, with 10 bases spanning the gap. This CDR3 comprises 14 residues. CDR3 coding DNA: TGCGCCAGCAGCTTGGGGTTAGTAAGAGATACGCAGTATTTT. Translated, it gives CASSLGLVRDTQYF. Looking up the rest from reference TRBV5-1 and TRBJ2-3 gives the full variable domain: KAGVTQTPRYLIKTRGQQVTLSCSPISGHRSVSWYQQTPGQGLQFLFEYFSETQRNKGNFPGRFSGRQFSNSRSEMNVSTLELGDSALYLCASSLGLVRDTQYFGPGTRLTVL.

This clone has only a few counts. The chain couples TRBV7-2 to TRBJ1-3; D remains ambiguous. There are 14 residues in the CDR3. Germline assignment: CDR1 SGHTA and CDR2 FQGNSA. Trimming left V 8 bases short and J 4 bases short, with 15 bases between. CDR3 DNA sequence: TGTGCCAGCCTCCCCACGGGGTCCGGAAACACCATATATTTT. Its translation is CASLPTGSGNTIYF.

The chain couples TRBV28 to TRBJ2-5, with TRBD1 identical over 8 bases. CDR1 is MDHEN, CDR2 SYDVKM, per germline. The CDR3 runs to 14 residues. V was clipped by 4 bases and J by 5 bases; unmatched bases: 6. The CDR3 loop is CASSSWTGSETQYF. The CDR3 DNA reads as TGTGCCAGCAGTTCTTGGACAGGGTCCGAGACCCAGTACTTC.

This clone has a single count. This chain links TRBV12-5 with TRBJ2-1; 7 nucleotides line up with TRBD1. Germline V gene sequence: CDR1 LGHNT, CDR2 FRNRAP. The V and J ends lost 7 bases and 3 bases, in that order; junction bases with no gene match: 9. The CDR3 has 15 amino acids. CDR3 region: CASVQGGADYNEQFF. CDR3 DNA: TGTGCTAGTGTCCAAGGGGGCGCTGACTACAATGAGCAGTTCTTC.

The chain joins TRBV4-1 to TRBJ2-4, with TRBD1 identical over 7 bases. Trimming removed 6 bases from V and 6 bases from J; junction bases left unmatched: 8. The germline V gene encodes CDR1 MGHRA and CDR2 YSYEKL. The length of the CDR3 is 14 residues. The CDR3 spells CASSRTGGRNIQYF. CDR3 nucleotides: TGCGCCAGCAGTCGGACAGGCGGCCGAAACATTCAGTACTTC.

A few counts support this clone. V usage is TRBV7-3 and J usage is TRBJ1-6, with 10 bases aligning to TRBD1. The V and J ends lost 6 bases and 7 bases, in that order; junction bases with no gene match: 6. The CDR3 runs 15 residues. Germline V gene lookup returns CDR1 SGHTA and CDR2 FQGTGA. CDR3 region: CASSSGTGVNSPLHF. The CDR3 region has the DNA TGTGCCAGCAGTTCCGGGACAGGGGTCAATTCACCCCTCCACTTT.

J is TRBJ1-2 and V is TRBV6-5; tentatively, D is TRBD1 (5 bases). This CDR3 contains 13 residues. Between the trimmed V and J ends, which lost 6 bases and 4 bases, there was a span of 12 bases. CDR1 and CDR2 from the germline V gene are MNHEY and SVGAGI. CDR3 region: CASRTAGFYGYTF. CDR3 nucleotide sequence: TGTGCCAGCAGGACTGCAGGGTTCTATGGCTACACCTTC.

The rearrangement uses TRBV7-6 and TRBJ2-3; D call uncertain. Trimming cost V 8 bases and J 7 bases, with 10 bases left between them. The germline CDR1 and CDR2 sequences are SGHVS and FNYEAQ. This CDR3 comprises 11 residues. CDR3 nucleotides: TGTGCCAGCGCTGAGTTACATACGCAGTATTTT. The encoded protein is CASAELHTQYF.

The genes are TRBV4-1 and TRBJ1-1, with TRBD1 as a possible D gene (5 bases). Germline CDR1 is MGHRA and CDR2 is YSYEKL. The CDR3 is 14 residues long. With 4 bases removed from V and 4 bases from J, the gap between germline ends came to 13 bases. CDR3 loop: CASSLPGRGTEAFF. The DNA of the CDR3 is TGCGCCAGCAGCCTGCCTGGGAGGGGCACTGAAGCTTTCTTT.

This clone was seen only once. The chain employs TRBV5-1 and TRBJ2-5; 10 nucleotides agree with TRBD2. CDR3 length equals 15 residues. The germline gives CDR1 SGHRS, CDR2 YFSETQ. Trimming took 4 bases from V and 5 from J; bases not matched to a gene: 8. The CDR3 DNA sequence: TGCGCCAGCAGCCCTATAGCGGGGGGCAGGGAGACCCAGTACTTC. This sequence encodes CASSPIAGGRETQYF. The whole variable domain, filled in from reference TRBV5-1 and TRBJ2-5, reads KAGVTQTPRYLIKTRGQQVTLSCSPISGHRSVSWYQQTPGQGLQFLFEYFSETQRNKGNFPGRFSGRQFSNSRSEMNVSTLELGDSALYLCASSPIAGGRETQYFGPGTRLLVL.

The chain is built from TRBV5-4 and TRBJ2-7, with a weak D call TRBD2 (5 bases). The CDR3 is made up of 13 amino acids. Germline CDR1 and CDR2: SGHNT and YYREEE (reference sequence). Trimming shortened V by 3 bases and J by 3 bases, and 10 bases separated the two germline ends. The CDR3 region has the DNA TGTGCCAGCAGCTCCACACGGGGCTACGAGCAGTACTTC. Translated, it gives CASSSTRGYEQYF.

The chain combines TRBV11-2 with TRBJ1-3; D perhaps matches TRBD1 (5 bases). CDR1 and CDR2 (germline): SGHAT, FQNNGV. This CDR3 contains 14 residues. V dropped 3 bases and J dropped 3 bases, with 9 bases sitting between them. The CDR3 spells CASSFRGFGNTIYF. In nucleotides, the CDR3 is TGTGCCAGCAGCTTTAGGGGCTTTGGAAACACCATATATTTT.

V gene TRBV2 combines with J gene TRBJ2-3, with D uncertain. V was cut by 2 bases and J by 6 bases, with 6 bases left in between. The CDR3 contains 12 residues. Germline CDR1 SNHLY, CDR2 FYNNEI. The CDR3 DNA reads TGTGCCAGCAGTGAATACGCGGATACGCAGTATTTT. Its translation: CASSEYADTQYF. The full variable domain, with the rest looked up from reference TRBV2 and TRBJ2-3, is EPEVTQTPSHQVTQMGQEVILRCVPISNHLYFYWYRQILGQKVEFLVSFYNNEISEKSEIFDDQFSVERPDGSNFTLKIRSTKLEDSAMYFCASSEYADTQYFGPGTRLTVL.

The gene calls are TRBV18 and TRBJ1-4, with TRBD1 matching over 8 bases. The length of the CDR3 is 15 residues. Germline CDR1 KGHSH, CDR2 LQKENI. With V trimmed by 2 bases and J by 2 bases, 1 base remained unmatched. This chain's CDR3 is CASSPGTGTNEKLFF. CDR3 coding DNA: TGTGCCAGCTCACCAGGGACAGGTACTAATGAAAAACTGTTTTTT. Filled out from reference TRBV18 and TRBJ1-4, the complete variable domain reads NAGVMQNPRHLVRRRGQEARLRCSPMKGHSHVYWYRQLPEEGLKFMVYLQKENIIDESGMPKERFSAEFPKEGPSILRIQQVVRGDSAAYFCASSPGTGTNEKLFFGSGTQLSVL.

The V gene is TRBV5-1, the J gene TRBJ2-1, with D tentatively TRBD2 (6 bases). The CDR3 sequence is 15 residues long. The ends were cut back, 0 bases at V and 2 bases at J, with 9 bases in the middle. The germline gives CDR1 SGHRS, CDR2 YFSETQ. DNA for the CDR3: TGCGCCAGCAGCTTGGTTGCGGGGACCTACAATGAGCAGTTCTTC. As protein: CASSLVAGTYNEQFF.

The chain is built from TRBV4-2 and TRBJ1-2; perhaps TRBD1 as D (5 bases). V was pared by 3 bases and J by 2 bases, with 13 bases between. CDR1 is LGHNA and CDR2 is YNFKEQ in the germline V gene. The CDR3 extends over 15 amino acids. CDR3 nucleotides: TGTGCCAGCAGCCACCAGGGATCGACCAACTATGGCTACACCTTC. Protein sequence: CASSHQGSTNYGYTF.

The chain uses TRBV3-1 (or the pseudogene TRBV3-2) and TRBJ1-4; a weak D match, TRBD1 (6 bases). In germline, CDR1 is LGHDT, CDR2 YNNKEL (reference sequence). V shed 4 bases and J shed 0 bases, with 18 bases lying between them. The CDR3 spans 18 residues. The CDR3 is CASSRRGGPGATNEKLFF. In DNA, the CDR3 is TGTGCCAGCAGCCGGAGGGGGGGTCCAGGCGCAACTAATGAAAAACTGTTTTTT.